Below, one TCR beta chain is given with its context. The source of the sample is a study of blood T cell repertoires in COVID-19. CDR3 size: 15 residues. The V and J ends lost 4 bases and 2 bases respectively, with 12 bases between them. Germline CDR1 reads MNHEY; CDR2 reads SVGAGI. TCRdb's table, derived via immunoSEQ multiplex PCR, lists solely in-frame clones and lacks some. The data show 150,000 to 200,000 clones, under 90% seen once. Sequencing was carried out using peripheral blood. This receptor was identified in a woman over 75 with acute or convalescent COVID-19. This rearrangement joins TRBV6-5 to TRBJ1-5; no clear D. CDR3 nucleotide sequence: TGTGCCAGCAGTTCAGCAGGAATCGGCAATCAGCCCCAGCATTTT. Protein: CASSSAGIGNQPQHF.